The present T cell receptor beta chain was sequenced within a study of T cells in Graves' hyperthyroidism and ophthalmopathy. Findings and limits, study-wide: Among thyroid clonotypes expanded above 0.001, most also appeared in blood. Ophthalmopathy was told apart from stable hyperthyroidism by a 13 V-J model.

TCR beta CDR3 regions were amplified from RNA. Researchers ran a first-round RT-PCR on the TCR CDR3 using the HTBI primer set. A single record per CDR3 protein comes from TCRdb applying MiXCR to the multiplex PCR reads. Here the sample spans around 540,000 distinct CDR3 sequences, 15% to 20% being singletons. Trimming cost V 3 bases and J 9 bases, with 8 bases left between them. Germline lookup yields CDR1 MNHNS and CDR2 SASEGT. The CDR3 totals 11 residues. The PBMCs studied were ones that came from approximately 9.9 ml fresh peripheral blood. Comment on this clonotype: What it binds is not known.

The specimen sequenced was blood. The TCR sequence derives from a woman aged 25 to 39 with Graves' ophthalmopathy. The gene calls are TRBV6-1 and TRBJ1-1; no clear D gene. The CDR3 here is CASSDRLQAFF. In DNA, the CDR3 is TGTGCCAGCAGTGACCGGCTCCAAGCTTTCTTT.